This T cell receptor beta chain was observed in a study of response to subunit inactivated influenza vaccine. As for this clonotype: The antigen is not known.

Study-level points and caveats: Authors suggested each seasonal influenza vaccination recruits few new T cells.

TCRdb re-called the RT-PCR reads with MiXCR, one entry per CDR3 protein. The sample yields around 750,000 distinct CDR3 sequences, approximately 22% seen once. V was pared by 1 base and J by 0 bases, with 13 bases between. In germline, CDR1 is SQVTM, CDR2 ANQGSEA. This CDR3 region has 15 residues. This clonotype was sampled from a man in his fifties or sixties who received an inactivated influenza vaccine. Here the sequenced sample was PBMCs from blood, taken more than 4 days after vaccination. J is TRBJ2-7 and V is TRBV29-1; maybe TRBD1 (6 bases). This CDR3 is CSVEGGQTSSYEQYF. The CDR3 nucleotides are TGCAGCGTTGAAGGTGGACAGACGAGCTCCTACGAGCAGTACTTC.